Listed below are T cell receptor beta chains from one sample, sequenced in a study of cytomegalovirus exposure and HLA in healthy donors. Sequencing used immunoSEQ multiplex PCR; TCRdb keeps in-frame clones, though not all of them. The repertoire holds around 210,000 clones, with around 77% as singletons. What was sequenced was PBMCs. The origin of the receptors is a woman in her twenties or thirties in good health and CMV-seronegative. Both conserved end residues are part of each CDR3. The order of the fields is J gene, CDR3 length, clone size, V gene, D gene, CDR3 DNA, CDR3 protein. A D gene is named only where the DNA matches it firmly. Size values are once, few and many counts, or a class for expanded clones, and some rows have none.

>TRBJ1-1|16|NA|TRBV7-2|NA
TGTGCCAGCAGCTCCCTGCGGGGTAACGGAAACACTGAAGCTTTCTTT
CASSSLRGNGNTEAFF
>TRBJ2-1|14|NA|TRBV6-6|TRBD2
TGTGCCAGCACCTACAGCGGGACCTACAATGAGCAGTTCTTC
CASTYSGTYNEQFF
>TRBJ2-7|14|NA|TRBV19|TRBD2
TGTGCCAGTAGTTGGACTAGCGGGACTTACGAGCAGTACTTC
CASSWTSGTYEQYF
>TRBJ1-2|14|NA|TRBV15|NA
TGTGCCACCAGCAGAGGAAACCGGGACTATGGCTACACCTTC
CATSRGNRDYGYTF
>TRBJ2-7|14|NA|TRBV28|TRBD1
TGTGCCAGCTTGACGACAGGGGCGTCCTACGAGCAGTACTTC
CASLTTGASYEQYF
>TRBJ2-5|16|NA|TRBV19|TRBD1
TGTGCCAGTAGTATAGGGGGGACAGGGGGAGGAGAGACCCAGTACTTC
CASSIGGTGGGETQYF
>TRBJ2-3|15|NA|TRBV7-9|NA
TGTTCCAGCAGCTTACGGGGACAACCCTCAGATACGCAGTATTTT
CSSSLRGQPSDTQYF
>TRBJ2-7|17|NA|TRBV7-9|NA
TGTTCCAGCAGCGGCCCTCCCGTGGGTCCTCGGGGTTACGAGCAGTACTTC
CSSSGPPVGPRGYEQYF
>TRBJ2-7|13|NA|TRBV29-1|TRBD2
TGCAGCGTTCCAGCGGGAGGGCCCCACGAGCAGTACTTC
CSVPAGGPHEQYF
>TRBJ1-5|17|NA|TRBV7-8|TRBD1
TGTGCCAGCAGCCCTCGACAGGGGGATTATAGCAATCAGCCCCAGCATTTT
CASSPRQGDYSNQPQHF
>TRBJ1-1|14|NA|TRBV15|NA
TGTGCCACCAGCCTAGGGGAAGCGGGCACTGAAGCTTTCTTT
CATSLGEAGTEAFF
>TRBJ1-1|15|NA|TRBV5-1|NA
TGCGCCAGCAGTCACGGACACTCGGATAACACTGAAGCTTTCTTT
CASSHGHSDNTEAFF
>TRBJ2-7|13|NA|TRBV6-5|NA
TGTGCCAGCAGTTTGACAGGAAGCTACGAGCAGTACTTC
CASSLTGSYEQYF
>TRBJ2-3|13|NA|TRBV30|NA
TGTGCCTGGGAGCGGACTATCACAGATACGCAGTATTTT
CAWERTITDTQYF
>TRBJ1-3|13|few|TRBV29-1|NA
TGCAGCGTTGAAAATAACTCTGGAAACACCATATATTTT
CSVENNSGNTIYF
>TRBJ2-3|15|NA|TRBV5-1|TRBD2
TGCGCCAGCAGCTTGGTTGTTAGCGGGACAGATACGCAGTATTTT
CASSLVVSGTDTQYF
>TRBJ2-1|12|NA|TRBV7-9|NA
TGTTCCAGCACGGTAGTCTACAATGAGCAGTTCTTC
CSSTVVYNEQFF
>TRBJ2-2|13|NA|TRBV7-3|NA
TGTGCCAGCAGCTCCCTAGCTCGGGGGGAGCTGTTTTTT
CASSSLARGELFF
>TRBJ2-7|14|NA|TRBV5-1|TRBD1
TGCGCCAGCAGCCCGGGACAGGGGAGGGACGAGCAGTACTTC
CASSPGQGRDEQYF
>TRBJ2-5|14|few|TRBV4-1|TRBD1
TGTGCCAGCAGCCTCGGACAGGGTCAAGAGACCCAGTACTTC
CASSLGQGQETQYF
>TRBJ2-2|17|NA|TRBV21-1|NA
TGTGCCAGCAGCATATACCTGAAGCGGGGGAGCACCGGGGAGCTGTTTTTT
CASSIYLKRGSTGELFF
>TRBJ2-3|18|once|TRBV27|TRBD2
TGTGCCAGCAGTTTATCTATAGGAGCGGGAGCCCTAAGGAATACGCAGTATTTT
CASSLSIGAGALRNTQYF